This T cell receptor beta chain was profiled in a study of beta chain features in type 1 diabetes. Whole-study results and caveats: Patients with Type 1 diabetes showed moderately but significantly shorter TCRB CDR3s in all four CD4+ subsets. Patients and controls would be equally affected if PCR favored shorter templates. Type 1 diabetes patients showed fewer insertions and more deletions at VDJ junctions.

The germline V and J ends were trimmed by 4 bases and 2 bases, with 3 bases remaining between them. The CDR3 runs 11 residues. Germline loops: CDR1 SNHLY, CDR2 FYNNEI. The investigators reverse transcribed all of the isolated RNA, so they sequenced expressed TCRB transcripts. Profiled with immunoSEQ multiplex PCR; TCRdb holds only in-frame clones, not every one. The sample holds around 280,000 clones; about 15% are singletons and the top ten take around 0.015%. On this clone: Antigen specificity is unknown. The same CDR3 arises from other DNA sequences in this sample as well.

Sequencing was done on a sample of naive CD4+ T cells from blood. The sequence came from a man aged 18 to 29 with type 1 diabetes. The chain employs TRBV2 and TRBJ2-7; no definite D call. The CDR3 loop is CASSGAYEQYF. The CDR3 DNA is TGTGCCAGCAGTGGCGCCTACGAGCAGTACTTC. Drawing the rest from reference TRBV2 and TRBJ2-7, the complete variable domain is EPEVTQTPSHQVTQMGQEVILRCVPISNHLYFYWYRQILGQKVEFLVSFYNNEISEKSEIFDDQFSVERPDGSNFTLKIRSTKLEDSAMYFCASSGAYEQYFGPGTRLTVT.